The source of this T cell receptor beta chain is a study of immune evolution from preneoplasia to lung adenocarcinoma. Germline CDR1 and CDR2: SGHAT and FQDESV (reference sequence). The germline V and J ends were trimmed by 5 bases and 4 bases, with 13 bases remaining between them. CDR3 length: 14 amino acids. Libraries were prepared by immunoSEQ multiplex PCR; TCRdb keeps only in-frame clonotypes and omits some of them. The data contain over 6,000 clones, 76% of them seen just once; the ten biggest clones take up around 7.6%. Patient tissue came from resections in Japan or China, 2014–2017. The gene calls are TRBV11-1 and TRBJ2-3; D remains ambiguous. The source is a person aged 55-80 years with lung adenocarcinoma. Sequencing input: FFPE minimally invasive lung adenocarcinoma tissue. The CDR3 nucleotides read TGTGCCAGCAGCCACACTAACGAGGCAGATACGCAGTATTTT. It translates to CASSHTNEADTQYF.